This TCR beta chain was captured by sequencing in a study of T cell responses to AZD1222 COVID-19 vaccine. Trimming removed 1 base at V and 6 bases at J, with 7 bases between. From germline, CDR1 is DFQATT and CDR2 SNEGSKA (reference sequence). The CDR3 totals 11 residues. Notes on the study in general: Once two AZD1222 doses were given, Spike-specific TCR breadth and depth went up. Unmutated regions of variants are reportedly targeted by nearly half of spike-specific TCRs.

Remarks on this clone: Its matching antigen is unknown.

The table came from immunoSEQ multiplex PCR; TCRdb's copy has only in-frame clones and leaves some out. This sample has 120,000 to 150,000 clones, with roughly 88% found just once. The rearrangement uses TRBV20-1 and TRBJ2-7; D ambiguous. The TCR sequence derives from an adult in good health. The material sequenced was peripheral blood, taken on day 0 of AZD1222 vaccination. Written as DNA, the CDR3 is TGCAGTGCTAGAGCAGGACCCGAGCAGTACTTC. The encoded protein is CSARAGPEQYF.